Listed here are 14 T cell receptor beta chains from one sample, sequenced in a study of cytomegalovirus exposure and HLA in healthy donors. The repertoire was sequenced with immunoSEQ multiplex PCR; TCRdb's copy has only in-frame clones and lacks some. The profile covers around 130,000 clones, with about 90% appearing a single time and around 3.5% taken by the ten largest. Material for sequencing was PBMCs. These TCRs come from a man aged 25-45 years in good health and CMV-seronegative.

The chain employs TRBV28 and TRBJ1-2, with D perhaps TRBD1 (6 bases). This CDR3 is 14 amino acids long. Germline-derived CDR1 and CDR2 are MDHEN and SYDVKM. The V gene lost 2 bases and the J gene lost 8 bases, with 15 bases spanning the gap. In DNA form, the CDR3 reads TGTGCCAGCAGTTTACCAGGGGTTGCGGAAGGCTACACCTTC. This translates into CASSLPGVAEGYTF.

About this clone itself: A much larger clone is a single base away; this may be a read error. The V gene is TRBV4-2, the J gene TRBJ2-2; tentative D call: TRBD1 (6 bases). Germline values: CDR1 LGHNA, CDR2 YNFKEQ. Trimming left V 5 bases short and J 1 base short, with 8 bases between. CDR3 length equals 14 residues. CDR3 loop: CASSWGQNTGELFF. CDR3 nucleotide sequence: TGTGCCAGCAGCTGGGGACAGAACACCGGGGAGCTGTTTTTT.

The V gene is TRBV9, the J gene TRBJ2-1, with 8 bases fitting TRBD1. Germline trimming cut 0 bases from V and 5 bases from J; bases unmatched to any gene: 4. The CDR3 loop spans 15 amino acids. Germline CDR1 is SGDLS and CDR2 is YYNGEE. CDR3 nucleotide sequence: TGTGCCAGCAGCGTAGCAGGGGGCCGGCACAATGAGCAGTTCTTC. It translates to CASSVAGGRHNEQFF.

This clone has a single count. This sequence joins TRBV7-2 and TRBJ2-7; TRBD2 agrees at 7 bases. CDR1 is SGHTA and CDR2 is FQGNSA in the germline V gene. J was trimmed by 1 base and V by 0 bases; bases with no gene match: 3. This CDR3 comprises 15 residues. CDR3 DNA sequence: TGTGCCAGCAGCTTAGCGGGGGGGTGGTCCTACGAGCAGTACTTC. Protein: CASSLAGGWSYEQYF.

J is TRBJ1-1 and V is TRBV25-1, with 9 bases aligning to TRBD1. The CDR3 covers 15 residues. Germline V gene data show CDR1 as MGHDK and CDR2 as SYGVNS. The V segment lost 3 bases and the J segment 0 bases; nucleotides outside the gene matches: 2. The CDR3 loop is CASSEGQGMNTEAFF. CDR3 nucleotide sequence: TGTGCCAGCAGTGAGGGACAGGGCATGAACACTGAAGCTTTCTTT.

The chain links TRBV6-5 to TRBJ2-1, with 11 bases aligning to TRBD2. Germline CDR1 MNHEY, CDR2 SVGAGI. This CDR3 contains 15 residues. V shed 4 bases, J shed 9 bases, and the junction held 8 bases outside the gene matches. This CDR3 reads CASSFYSLAGVEQFF. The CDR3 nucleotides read TGTGCCAGCAGTTTCTATTCACTAGCGGGGGTTGAGCAGTTCTTC.

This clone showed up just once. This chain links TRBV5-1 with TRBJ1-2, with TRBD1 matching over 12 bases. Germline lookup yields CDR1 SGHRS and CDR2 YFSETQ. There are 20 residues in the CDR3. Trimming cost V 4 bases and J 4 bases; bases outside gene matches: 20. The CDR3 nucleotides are TGCGCCAGCAGCCGGGGACAGGGGGCTGGCCGAACGTCTCCCGTCTATGGCTACACCTTC. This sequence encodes CASSRGQGAGRTSPVYGYTF.

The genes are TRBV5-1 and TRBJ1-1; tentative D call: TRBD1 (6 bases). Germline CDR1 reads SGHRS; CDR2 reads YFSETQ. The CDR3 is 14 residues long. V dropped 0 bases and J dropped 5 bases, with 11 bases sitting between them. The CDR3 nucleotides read TGCGCCAGCAGCTTGGCGGGGGGCGGGACTGAAGCTTTCTTT. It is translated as CASSLAGGGTEAFF.

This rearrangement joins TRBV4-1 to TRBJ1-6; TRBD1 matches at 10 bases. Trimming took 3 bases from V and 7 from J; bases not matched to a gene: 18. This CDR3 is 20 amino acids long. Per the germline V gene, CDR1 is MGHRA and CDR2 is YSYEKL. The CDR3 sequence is CASSQVRGTGALSGNSPLHF. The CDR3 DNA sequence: TGCGCCAGCAGCCAGGTTCGAGGGACAGGGGCCCTCTCCGGGAATTCACCCCTCCACTTT.

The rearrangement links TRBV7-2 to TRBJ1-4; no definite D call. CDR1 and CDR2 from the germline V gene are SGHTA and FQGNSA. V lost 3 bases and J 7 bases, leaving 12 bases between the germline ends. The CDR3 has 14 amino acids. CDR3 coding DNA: TGTGCCAGCAGCTTCGGGTTACTGAGTGAAAAACTGTTTTTT. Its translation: CASSFGLLSEKLFF.

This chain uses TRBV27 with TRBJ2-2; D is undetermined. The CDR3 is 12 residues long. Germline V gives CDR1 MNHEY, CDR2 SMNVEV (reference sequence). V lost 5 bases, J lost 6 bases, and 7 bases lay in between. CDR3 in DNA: TGTGCCAGCAGTATTCAGGCCGGGGAGCTGTTTTTT. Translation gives CASSIQAGELFF.

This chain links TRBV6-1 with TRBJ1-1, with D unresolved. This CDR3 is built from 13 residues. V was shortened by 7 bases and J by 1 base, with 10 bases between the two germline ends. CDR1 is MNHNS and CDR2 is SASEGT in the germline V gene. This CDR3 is CASTGHPNTEAFF. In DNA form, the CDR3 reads TGTGCCAGCACCGGTCACCCGAACACTGAAGCTTTCTTT.

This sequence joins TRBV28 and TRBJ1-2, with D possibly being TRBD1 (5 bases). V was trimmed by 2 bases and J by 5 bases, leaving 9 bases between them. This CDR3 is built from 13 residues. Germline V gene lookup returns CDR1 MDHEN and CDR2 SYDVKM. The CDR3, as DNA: TGTGCCAGCAGTTTAAGGGGTCTGTATGGCTACACCTTC. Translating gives CASSLRGLYGYTF.

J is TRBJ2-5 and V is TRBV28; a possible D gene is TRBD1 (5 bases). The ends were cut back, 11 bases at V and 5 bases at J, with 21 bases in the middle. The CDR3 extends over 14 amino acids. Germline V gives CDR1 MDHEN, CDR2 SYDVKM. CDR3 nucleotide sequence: TGTGCCGGGCGGTCTGCCCAAGCAGGGGAGACCCAGTACTTC. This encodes CAGRSAQAGETQYF.